This entry concerns a single TCR beta chain. The sample belongs to a study of blood T cell repertoires in COVID-19. Study as a whole: The samples span acute and convalescent COVID-19 from the United States, Italy and Spain. T cells, B-cell-depleted T cells, or PBMCs supplied cDNA or gDNA.

Original processing methods: Reference gene primer amplification gave nucleated cell count estimates. Libraries were prepared by immunoSEQ multiplex PCR; TCRdb keeps only in-frame clonotypes and omits some of them. V and J calls and clone size are copied from that table; D and trimming were computed from the DNA. The sample yields tens of thousands of clones, 72% seen once. The CDR3 spans 13 residues. V lost 4 bases and J lost 5, with 10 bases in between. Germline assignment: CDR1 SGHTA and CDR2 FQGTGA. The chain recombines TRBV7-3 with TRBJ2-3; D gene uncertain. The sequenced sample consisted of peripheral blood. This clonotype was obtained from a woman aged 70-85 years with COVID-19, enrolled during active disease. For the CDR3, the DNA is TGTGCCAGCAGCTCCACCTCACTAGATACGCAGTATTTT. Translated: CASSSTSLDTQYF. The whole variable domain, filled in from reference TRBV7-3 and TRBJ2-3, reads GAGVSQTPSNKVTEKGKYVELRCDPISGHTALYWYRQSLGQGPEFLIYFQGTGAADDSGLPNDRFFAVRPEGSVSTLKIQRTERGDSAVYLCASSSTSLDTQYFGPGTRLTVL.